This record covers a single T cell receptor (beta chain). The antigen is undetermined. From germline, CDR1 is ENHRY and CDR2 SYGVKD. V was pared by 0 bases and J by 6 bases, with 20 bases between. The CDR3 has 17 amino acids. This sample was included in a study of OX40 agonist ivuxolimab in advanced cancers. Turning to the study itself: Among those enrolled, mean age was about 60 years (range roughly 20 to 79) and 82.7% were male. General study results and limits: There were, on average, more expanded clones in CD8+ T cells than in CD4+.

The data were produced by immunoSEQ multiplex PCR, yet TCRdb's version contains in-frame clones alone and is incomplete. The sample holds some 50,000 clones, around 80% seen once. Anyone with autoimmune disease history or systemic immunosuppression was excluded. The receptor's source is an adult with an advanced solid tumor such as melanoma, head and neck, liver or kidney cancer. The sequencing here drew on CD4+ or CD8+ T cells sorted from blood, taken in a trial of the OX40 agonist ivuxolimab. The chain combines TRBV10-3 with TRBJ1-2; D is perhaps TRBD1 (6 bases). This CDR3 is CAISESKARDTLDGYTF. The CDR3 nucleotides read TGTGCCATCAGTGAGTCGAAAGCCAGGGACACTCTCGATGGCTACACCTTC.